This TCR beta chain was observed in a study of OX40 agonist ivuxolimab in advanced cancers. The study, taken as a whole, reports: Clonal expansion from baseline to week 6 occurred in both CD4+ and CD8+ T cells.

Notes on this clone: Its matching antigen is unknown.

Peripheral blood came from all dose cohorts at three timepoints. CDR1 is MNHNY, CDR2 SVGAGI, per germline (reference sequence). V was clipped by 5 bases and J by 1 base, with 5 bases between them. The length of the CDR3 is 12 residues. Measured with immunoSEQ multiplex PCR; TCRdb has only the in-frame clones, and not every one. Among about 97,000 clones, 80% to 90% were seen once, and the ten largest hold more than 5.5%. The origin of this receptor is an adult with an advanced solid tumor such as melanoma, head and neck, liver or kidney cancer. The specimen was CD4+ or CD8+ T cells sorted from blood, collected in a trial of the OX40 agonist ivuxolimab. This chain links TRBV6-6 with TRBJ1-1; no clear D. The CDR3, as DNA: TGTGCCAGCAGTCGGACGAACACTGAAGCTTTCTTT. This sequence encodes CASSRTNTEAFF.